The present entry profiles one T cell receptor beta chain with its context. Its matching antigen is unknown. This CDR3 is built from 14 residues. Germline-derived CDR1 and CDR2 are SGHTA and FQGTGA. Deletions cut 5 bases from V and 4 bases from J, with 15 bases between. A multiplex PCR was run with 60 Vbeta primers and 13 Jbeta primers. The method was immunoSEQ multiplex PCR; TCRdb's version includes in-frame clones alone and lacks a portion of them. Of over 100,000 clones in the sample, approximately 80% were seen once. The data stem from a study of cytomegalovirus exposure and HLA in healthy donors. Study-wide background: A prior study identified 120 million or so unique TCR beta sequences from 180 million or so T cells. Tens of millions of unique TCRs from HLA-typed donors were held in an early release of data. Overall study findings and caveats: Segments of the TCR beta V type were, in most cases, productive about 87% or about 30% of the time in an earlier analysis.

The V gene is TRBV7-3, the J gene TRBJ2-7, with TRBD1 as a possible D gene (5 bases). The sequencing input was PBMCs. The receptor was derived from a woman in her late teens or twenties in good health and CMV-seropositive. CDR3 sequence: CASSRAVKGYEQYF. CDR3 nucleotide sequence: TGTGCCAGCAGCCGGGCGGTGAAGGGGTACGAGCAGTACTTC.